One sample yielded the 23 T cell receptor beta chains listed below, sequenced in a study of cytomegalovirus exposure and HLA in healthy donors. In the PCR, 60 Vbeta and 13 Jbeta primers were used. The method was immunoSEQ multiplex PCR; TCRdb's version includes in-frame clones alone and lacks a portion of them. The table has 130,000 to 150,000 clones, around a tenth seen once. Sample: PBMCs. The receptor source for this set is a male donor in good health and CMV-seronegative.

This clone was counted only a few times. The gene calls are TRBV6-1 and TRBJ1-5; 8 bases align to TRBD1. The V and J ends lost 5 bases and 7 bases, in that order; junction bases with no gene match: 7. Germline loops: CDR1 MNHNS, CDR2 SASEGT. The CDR3 is 14 residues long. The CDR3 sequence: CASSQTWTGQPQHF. CDR3 DNA: TGTGCCAGCAGTCAAACCTGGACAGGGCAGCCCCAGCATTTT.

This chain connects TRBV6-5 to TRBJ1-3; TRBD1 matches at 9 bases. The CDR3 has 15 residues. V gave up 2 bases and J gave up 5 bases; unmatched junction bases: 4. The germline V gene encodes CDR1 MNHEY and CDR2 SVGAGI. CDR3 nucleotides: TGTGCCAGCAGTTACGGACAGGGGAGGAGAAACACCATATATTTT. It translates to CASSYGQGRRNTIYF.

The sample holds a few counts of this clone. The chain carries TRBV28 and TRBJ2-7, with D maybe TRBD2 (6 bases). Trimming took 5 bases from V and 3 from J, leaving 11 bases between them. Germline V gene lookup returns CDR1 MDHEN and CDR2 SYDVKM. The CDR3 is 13 residues long. CDR3 DNA sequence: TGTGCCAGCAGTCCCCTGGGGGGCTACGAGCAGTACTTC. Protein product: CASSPLGGYEQYF.

CDR3 in amino acids: CATGTGGTYEQYF. The CDR3 coding sequence is TGTGCCACTGGGACAGGGGGGACGTACGAGCAGTACTTC. The chain links TRBV28 to TRBJ2-5; 11 bases match TRBD1. TRBJ2-7 explains the end of the DNA better; the J call may be wrong. Looked up from germline, CDR1 is MDHEN and CDR2 is SYDVKM. The CDR3 runs 13 residues.

This rearrangement joins TRBV19 to TRBJ1-1, with 7 bases identical to TRBD1. Germline lookup yields CDR1 LNHDA and CDR2 SQIVND (reference sequence). This CDR3 has 15 residues. Germline trimming cut 7 bases from V and 1 base from J; bases unmatched to any gene: 9. The CDR3 DNA reads TGTGCCAGTACACTACCCGGGACAGCGAACACTGAAGCTTTCTTT. This translates into CASTLPGTANTEAFF. The full variable domain, rest sourced from reference TRBV19 and TRBJ1-1, is DGGITQSPKYLFRKEGQNVTLSCEQNLNHDAMYWYRQDPGQGLRLIYYSQIVNDFQKGDIAEGYSVSREKKESFPLTVTSAQKNPTAFYLCASTLPGTANTEAFFGQGTRLTVV.

The chain carries TRBV15 and TRBJ2-1; D may be TRBD1 (5 bases). V was clipped by 4 bases and J by 8 bases, with 15 bases between them. This CDR3 comprises 14 residues. Germline values: CDR1 LNHNV, CDR2 YYDKDF (reference sequence). The DNA of the CDR3 is TGTGCCACCAGCATAGGGGCGCCCCGGGATGAGCAGTTCTTC. Translating it yields CATSIGAPRDEQFF.

This chain links TRBV5-4 with TRBJ2-3, with 8 bases aligning to TRBD2. The J segment lost 1 base and the V segment lost 3 bases, leaving 10 bases of the junction unmatched. The germline gives CDR1 SGHNT, CDR2 YYREEE (reference sequence). This CDR3 has 17 amino acids. CDR3 DNA sequence: TGTGCCAGCAGCTCCATGACTTTGCGGGGGGGCACAGATACGCAGTATTTT. Translated: CASSSMTLRGGTDTQYF.

This clone was observed a handful of times. The gene calls are TRBV7-3 and TRBJ2-2; D uncertain. The ends were cut back, 5 bases at V and 9 bases at J, with 13 bases in the middle. Looked up from germline, CDR1 is SGHTA and CDR2 is FQGTGA. The CDR3 length is 13 residues. The CDR3 protein is CASSPPSSRELFF. The CDR3 DNA sequence: TGTGCCAGCAGCCCACCCTCGAGCAGGGAGCTGTTTTTT.

The gene calls are TRBV6-1 and TRBJ1-1, with D uncertain. V lost 8 bases and J 0 bases, leaving 13 bases between the germline ends. The length of the CDR3 is 14 residues. Germline V gene sequence: CDR1 MNHNS, CDR2 SASEGT. This chain's CDR3 is CASASMKLNTEAFF. CDR3 nucleotide sequence: TGTGCCAGCGCTTCTATGAAATTGAACACTGAAGCTTTCTTT.

The chain recombines TRBV7-9 with TRBJ2-7; 11 bases line up with TRBD1. The germline CDR1 and CDR2 sequences are SEHNR and FQNEAQ (reference sequence). The CDR3 is 14 residues long. V dropped 5 bases and J dropped 5; count of bases not matched to a gene: 5. CDR3 sequence: CASSPGQGANEQYF. The CDR3 DNA reads as TGTGCCAGCAGCCCCGGACAGGGGGCTAACGAGCAGTACTTC.

This clone was seen only a few times. CDR3 protein: CASSPEEMGYTF. CDR3 DNA sequence: TGTGCCAGCTCACCGGAGGAAATGGGCTACACCTTC. The chain carries TRBV18 and TRBJ1-2; D is unresolved. Looked up from germline, CDR1 is KGHSH and CDR2 is LQKENI. The CDR3 consists of 12 residues. V was cut by 3 bases and J by 8 bases, with 10 bases left in between.

This clone has just a few counts. This chain links TRBV28 with TRBJ1-1; D is perhaps TRBD1 (6 bases). Germline CDR1 is MDHEN and CDR2 is SYDVKM. V was cut by 6 bases and J by 4 bases, with 9 bases left in between. The CDR3 sequence is 12 residues long. Here the CDR3 reads CASREGGTEAFF. The CDR3, as DNA: TGTGCCAGCAGGGAAGGGGGCACTGAAGCTTTCTTT.

This clone was found a few times. The V gene is TRBV6-6, the J gene TRBJ2-7; TRBD1 matches 9 bases. This CDR3 comprises 16 residues. V trimming: 7 bases; J trimming: 1 base; junction bases outside the gene matches: 11. The V gene's germline CDR1 is MNHNY and CDR2 SVGAGI (reference sequence). CDR3 amino acids: CASTDARGQGSYEQYF. In nucleotides, the CDR3 is TGTGCCAGCACCGATGCCCGGGGACAGGGTTCCTACGAGCAGTACTTC.

This clone was found a few times. The chain recombines TRBV11-2 with TRBJ1-2; no reliable D call. The CDR3 runs to 12 residues. CDR1 and CDR2 from the germline V gene are SGHAT and FQNNGV. The V and J ends lost 4 bases and 4 bases respectively, with 7 bases between them. The CDR3 DNA is TGTGCCAGCAGCTCCCGGTCCTATGGCTACACCTTC. Residues: CASSSRSYGYTF.

The CDR3 sequence is CSAHRDSSNTEAFF. For the CDR3, the DNA is TGCAGCGCGCACCGGGACAGCTCGAACACTGAAGCTTTCTTT. The V gene is TRBV29-1, the J gene TRBJ1-1; TRBD1 matches 7 bases. The germline CDR1 and CDR2 sequences are SQVTM and ANQGSEA. The CDR3 loop spans 14 amino acids. V lost 7 bases, J lost 1 base, and 9 bases stayed unmatched.

The chain carries TRBV10-3 and TRBJ1-1, with a tentative D call TRBD1 (5 bases). CDR1 is ENHRY and CDR2 is SYGVKD in the germline V gene. CDR3 size: 13 residues. V lost 5 bases, J lost 1 base, and 8 bases lay in between. CDR3 residues: CAISMTANTEAFF. Written as DNA, the CDR3 is TGTGCCATCAGTATGACAGCGAACACTGAAGCTTTCTTT.

This clone was counted between two and nine times. The chain employs TRBV19 and TRBJ2-7; 12 bases match TRBD1. Trimming cost V 10 bases and J 6 bases; bases outside gene matches: 7. This CDR3 is built from 13 residues. CDR1 is LNHDA, CDR2 SQIVND, per germline (reference sequence). The CDR3 sequence is CATEGQGASEQYF. DNA for the CDR3: TGTGCCACCGAGGGACAGGGGGCTAGCGAGCAGTACTTC.

Concerning this clone: Other DNA sequences within the sample encode an identical CDR3. The V and J genes are TRBV7-3 and TRBJ2-6, with 7 bases lining up with TRBD2. V lost 3 bases and J lost 2; bases outside the gene matches: 7. CDR3 size: 17 residues. The germline gives CDR1 SGHTA, CDR2 FQGTGA. CDR3 DNA: TGTGCCAGCAGCTTGACCAGGGCGGGGGCTGGGGCCAACGTCCTGACTTTC. This gives the protein CASSLTRAGAGANVLTF.

This clone was found a few times. This CDR3 is CASRGTGNYTGGYTF. As DNA, the CDR3 is TGTGCCAGCAGGGGAACGGGAAACTATACAGGGGGCTACACCTTC. This chain uses TRBV6-6 with TRBJ1-2; the D gene is possibly TRBD1 (6 bases). V gave up 6 bases and J gave up 8 bases, with 22 bases separating them. The CDR3 extends over 15 amino acids. Germline-derived CDR1 and CDR2 are MNHNY and SVGAGI (reference sequence).

The CDR3 DNA reads TGTGCCAGCAGGGGACTAGCGGGGACCTACAATGAGCAGTTCTTC. Protein: CASRGLAGTYNEQFF. This sequence joins TRBV28 and TRBJ2-1; 13 nucleotides agree with TRBD2. J lost 2 bases, V lost 6 bases, and 1 base had no gene match. The germline V gene encodes CDR1 MDHEN and CDR2 SYDVKM. CDR3 length: 15 residues.

Comments on this clone: This sample includes further DNA sequences coding for the same CDR3. The chain employs TRBV9 and TRBJ2-7; 7 bases agree with TRBD2. Germline V gene sequence: CDR1 SGDLS, CDR2 YYNGEE. This CDR3 has 13 amino acids. The V segment lost 0 bases and the J segment 3 bases; nucleotides outside the gene matches: 0. DNA of the CDR3: TGTGCCAGCAGCGTAGGCGGGAGCTACGAGCAGTACTTC. Amino acid sequence: CASSVGGSYEQYF.

Turning to this clone: The junction departs from germline at one end; a sequencing error may be responsible. The rearrangement links TRBV4-1 to TRBJ2-1; 15 nucleotides match TRBD2. CDR1 is MGHRA, CDR2 YSYEKL, per germline. The CDR3 is 18 amino acids. This CDR3 reads CASSLRTSGGVPYDEQFF. The CDR3 nucleotides read TGCGCCAGCAGCCTCCGGACTAGCGGGGGGGTCCCCTACGATGAGCAGTTCTTC.

The J gene is TRBJ1-4, the V gene TRBV6-5, with TRBD1 identical over 11 bases. CDR3 length: 15 residues. Germline V gives CDR1 MNHEY, CDR2 SVGAGI. The ends lost 2 bases at V and 8 bases at J; junction bases unmatched: 4. The DNA of the CDR3 is TGTGCCAGCAGTTACGGGACAGGGGGTCGGGAAAAACTGTTTTTT. Amino acids: CASSYGTGGREKLFF.